The 5 T cell receptor beta chains listed next were all sequenced from one sample in a study of response to subunit inactivated influenza vaccine. Using its own MiXCR run on the RT-PCR reads, TCRdb lists one record per CDR3 protein. The sample lists roughly 670,000 distinct CDR3 sequences, 12% to 15% occurring once. The sample here was PBMCs from blood, taken 14 to 15 days before vaccination. The origin of the receptors is a man in his fifties who received an inactivated influenza vaccine.

Only a few counts were recorded for this clonotype. The J gene is TRBJ2-7, the V gene TRBV7-6; 7 bases map to TRBD2. The V segment lost 1 base and the J segment 6 bases; nucleotides outside the gene matches: 3. The CDR3 runs to 13 residues. Germline loops: CDR1 SGHVS, CDR2 FNYEAQ. This CDR3 reads CASSLGREGEQYF. CDR3 bases: TGTGCCAGCAGCTTAGGCAGGGAGGGCGAGCAGTACTTC.

This chain uses TRBV11-3 with TRBJ2-5; 8 bases agree with TRBD2. CDR3 length: 15 residues. Per the germline V gene, CDR1 is SGHNT and CDR2 is YENEEA. V lost 3 bases, J lost 2 bases, and 5 bases stayed unmatched. CDR3 region: CASSLDGTRQETQYF. In nucleotides, the CDR3 is TGTGCCAGCAGCTTGGACGGGACTAGACAAGAGACCCAGTACTTC.

This clonotype turned up a few times. This chain connects TRBV20-1 to TRBJ2-3; D unresolved. V lost 0 bases and J lost 6, with 13 bases in between. The germline V gene encodes CDR1 DFQATT and CDR2 SNEGSKA (reference sequence). The CDR3 contains 14 residues. In DNA form, the CDR3 reads TGCAGTGCTAGAGATGCCCGACCGACCGATACGCAGTATTTT. Residues: CSARDARPTDTQYF.

In its sample, this clonotype was seen many times. The chain links TRBV28 to TRBJ2-7; possible D gene TRBD2, 5 bases. V lost 6 bases and J 0 bases, leaving 9 bases between the germline ends. CDR1 and CDR2 (germline): MDHEN, SYDVKM. The CDR3 contains 13 residues. This CDR3 is CASSNRGSYEQYF. Written as DNA, the CDR3 is TGTGCCAGCAGCAATCGGGGCTCCTACGAGCAGTACTTC. Using reference TRBV28 and TRBJ2-7 for the parts outside the CDR3, the full variable domain is DVKVTQSSRYLVKRTGEKVFLECVQDMDHENMFWYRQDPGLGLRLIYFSYDVKMKEKGDIPEGYSVSREKKERFSLILESASTNQTSMYLCASSNRGSYEQYFGPGTRLTVT.

This clonotype was detected a few times. The chain uses TRBV12-3 or TRBV12-4 and TRBJ1-5; tentative D call: TRBD1 (5 bases). The CDR3 has 14 amino acids. V shed 5 bases and J shed 8 bases, with 16 bases lying between them. The CDR3 DNA reads as TGTGCCAGCAGTCTTCGCCAGGGAGGCGAGCCCCAGCATTTT. This translates into CASSLRQGGEPQHF.